The rows below give T cell receptor beta chains drawn from one sample of a study of Graves' ophthalmopathy and Graves' hyperthyroidism. MiXCR, run by TCRdb on the multiplex PCR reads, gives a single entry per CDR3 protein. This table has 300,000 to 400,000 distinct CDR3 sequences, roughly a sixth appearing once. The specimen sequenced was peripheral blood. The source of these receptors is an adult man with Graves' ophthalmopathy. CDR3s include the opening cysteine and the closing phenylalanine or tryptophan. A D gene is named only where the DNA matches it firmly. Only part of the rows carry a size: once, few, many, or a class if the clone is expanded.

TRBV28	TRBJ2-7	-	many	CASSKRIQGPQGEQYF	TGTGCCAGCAGCAAGCGGATACAGGGCCCCCAGGGGGAGCAGTACTTC
TRBV4-1	TRBJ2-2	TRBD1	many	CASSLLTGQGTGELFF	TGCGCCAGCAGCCTCCTTACGGGACAGGGCACCGGGGAGCTGTTTTTT
TRBV20-1	TRBJ1-1	-	many	CSAATVLLNTEAFF	TGCAGTGCCGCCACAGTCCTATTGAACACTGAAGCTTTCTTT
TRBV4-1	TRBJ2-7	-	few	CASSQIYRVNEQYF	TGCGCCAGCAGCCAAATTTACAGGGTCAACGAGCAGTACTTC
TRBV11-2	TRBJ2-2	-	many	CASSLEGGLNTGELFF	TGTGCCAGCAGCTTAGAGGGGGGGCTGAACACCGGGGAGCTGTTTTTT
TRBV9	TRBJ2-2	-	many	CASSVAGTGSGELFF	TGTGCCAGCAGCGTAGCAGGAACAGGGTCCGGGGAGCTGTTTTTT
TRBV6-5	TRBJ1-2	-	many	CASSSLGQSYGYTF	TGTGCCAGCAGTTCACTTGGACAGAGCTATGGCTACACCTTC
TRBV30	TRBJ1-2	-	-	CAMERGTRGYTF	TGTGCCATGGAACGGGGGACGCGTGGCTACACCTTC
TRBV28	TRBJ1-2	-	-	CASSFRGGTWGYTF	TGTGCCAGCAGTTTTCGCGGGGGGACTTGGGGCTACACCTTC
TRBV20-1	TRBJ2-7	TRBD1	many	CSAKTGGEWFAEQYF	TGCAGTGCTAAGACAGGGGGCGAATGGTTCGCCGAGCAGTACTTC
TRBV4-1	TRBJ2-7	-	many	CASSQEYPVSGYEQYF	TGCGCCAGCAGCCAAGAATATCCAGTTTCGGGCTACGAGCAGTACTTC
TRBV7-8	TRBJ2-5	TRBD1	many	CASSTWDGTGVPRETQYF	TGTGCCAGCAGCACGTGGGATGGAACAGGGGTCCCCAGGGAGACCCAGTACTTC
TRBV27	TRBJ2-7	TRBD2	many	CASSYERGGSYEQYF	TGTGCCAGCAGTTATGAGCGGGGGGGATCGTACGAGCAGTACTTC
TRBV4-1	TRBJ1-4	-	many	CASSGRWSNEKLFF	TGCGCCAGCAGCGGACGGTGGTCTAATGAAAAACTGTTTTTT
TRBV10-3	TRBJ1-2	-	many	CAISERGWGYGYTF	TGTGCCATCAGTGAGAGGGGTTGGGGCTATGGCTACACCTTC
TRBV7-2	TRBJ2-7	-	many	CASSFNGADYYEQYF	TGTGCCAGCAGCTTTAACGGGGCTGATTACTACGAGCAGTACTTC
TRBV20-1	TRBJ2-2	-	many	CSARARGELFF	TGCAGTGCTAGAGCCCGCGGGGAGCTGTTTTTT
TRBV15	TRBJ2-7	TRBD2	-	CATSLAGGAYEQYF	TGTGCCACCAGCCTAGCGGGGGGGGCCTACGAGCAGTACTTC
TRBV6-1	TRBJ1-2	-	many	CASRLGGAKGYTF	TGTGCCAGCAGATTGGGGGGCGCCAAGGGCTACACCTTC
TRBV7-2	TRBJ1-2	TRBD1	many	CASSDIGQGNNYGYTF	TGTGCCAGCAGCGATATAGGACAGGGTAATAACTATGGCTACACCTTC
TRBV28	TRBJ1-5	-	once	CATQNVNGDQPQHF	TGTGCCACCCAGAATGTGAATGGTGATCAGCCCCAGCATTTT
TRBV24-1	TRBJ1-5	-	many	CATSDYRWDQPQHF	TGTGCCACCAGTGATTATAGGTGGGATCAGCCCCAGCATTTT
TRBV30	TRBJ1-6	-	many	CAWSVLSWRANSPLHF	TGTGCCTGGAGTGTACTTTCGTGGAGGGCCAATTCACCCCTCCACTTT
TRBV6-1	TRBJ1-5	TRBD1	many	CASKGQGAGNQPQHF	TGTGCCAGCAAGGGACAGGGGGCAGGTAATCAGCCCCAGCATTTT
TRBV4-2	TRBJ2-7	TRBD2	many	CASSQAPGLAGGPEQYF	TGTGCCAGCAGCCAAGCTCCGGGACTAGCGGGGGGGCCCGAGCAGTACTTC
TRBV5-1	TRBJ1-5	TRBD1	many	CASSLTGQGGQPQHF	TGCGCCAGCAGCTTGACGGGACAGGGAGGCCAGCCCCAGCATTTT
TRBV10-3	TRBJ2-6	TRBD1	many	CAIRSRDSRSGANVLTF	TGTGCCATCAGGAGCCGGGACAGCCGCTCTGGGGCCAACGTCCTGACTTTC
TRBV6-1	TRBJ2-7	TRBD1	-	CASSQTPDRRYYEQYF	TGTGCCAGCAGCCAAACACCGGACAGGAGATACTACGAGCAGTACTTC
TRBV20-1	TRBJ1-2	TRBD1	many	CSARGTGTNYGYTF	TGCAGTGCTAGAGGGACAGGCACTAACTATGGCTACACCTTC
TRBV4-1	TRBJ2-7	-	many	CASRPVIAGGVYEQYF	TGCGCCAGCAGACCCGTGATAGCCGGCGGTGTCTACGAGCAGTACTTC
TRBV19	TRBJ2-7	TRBD1	-	CASSPTGTVGSYEQYF	TGTGCCAGTAGTCCCACCGGGACAGTCGGCTCCTACGAGCAGTACTTC
TRBV19	TRBJ1-2	TRBD1	many	CASSPDRGLGGYTF	TGTGCCAGTAGTCCTGACAGGGGGCTCGGGGGCTACACCTTC
TRBV6-2/TRBV6-3	TRBJ1-5	-	many	CASSLGGAWSNQPQHF	TGTGCCAGCAGTTTGGGGGGCGCGTGGAGCAATCAGCCCCAGCATTTT
TRBV18	TRBJ2-2	-	many	CASSPSNRPQVGELFF	TGTGCCAGCTCACCATCCAACCGACCCCAGGTCGGGGAGCTGTTTTTT
TRBV5-1	TRBJ2-5	TRBD1	many	CASSLARTGLRETQYF	TGCGCCAGCAGCTTGGCCCGGACAGGGCTACGGGAGACCCAGTACTTC
TRBV7-2	TRBJ1-6	TRBD1	many	CASSAGTGYNSPLHF	TGTGCCAGCAGCGCCGGGACAGGGTATAATTCACCCCTCCACTTT
TRBV7-2	TRBJ2-5	-	many	CASSRRGQETQYF	TGTGCCAGCAGCCGGAGGGGCCAAGAGACCCAGTACTTC
TRBV6-1	TRBJ2-7	-	many	CASSTDGYEQYF	TGTGCCAGCAGCACCGACGGTTACGAGCAGTACTTC
TRBV5-1	TRBJ2-2	TRBD2	many	CASSPGRGRADTGELFF	TGCGCCAGCAGCCCGGGCCGAGGGAGGGCCGATACCGGGGAGCTGTTTTTT
TRBV6-2/TRBV6-3	TRBJ2-6	-	many	CASSRGQPYSGANVLTF	TGTGCCAGCAGTCGGGGCCAACCTTACTCTGGGGCCAACGTCCTGACTTTC
TRBV5-1	TRBJ2-3	TRBD2	many	CASSFQGLAGAGSGDTQYF	TGCGCCAGCAGCTTCCAGGGACTAGCGGGAGCGGGGAGCGGAGATACGCAGTATTTT